This T cell receptor beta chain was found in a study of blood T cell repertoires in COVID-19. The V end was cut by 8 bases, the J end by 5 bases, with 9 bases between. Germline V gene data show CDR1 as LGHDT and CDR2 as YNNKEL (reference sequence). This CDR3 region has 12 residues. Enrolled through a virtual design, the participants were between roughly 18 and 95 years of age and came from around 25 US areas. Profiled with immunoSEQ multiplex PCR; TCRdb holds only in-frame clones, not every one. This table holds 400,000 or so clones, around 91% found once. The rearrangement uses TRBV3-1 (or the pseudogene TRBV3-2) and TRBJ1-4; a weak D match, TRBD1 (5 bases). Material: PBMCs or T cells enriched from blood (not recorded which). This TCR was recovered from a young man who had recovered from COVID-19. This CDR3 is CASRGRNEKLFF. CDR3 sequence (DNA): TGTGCCAGCCGGGGGAGGAATGAAAAACTGTTTTTT.